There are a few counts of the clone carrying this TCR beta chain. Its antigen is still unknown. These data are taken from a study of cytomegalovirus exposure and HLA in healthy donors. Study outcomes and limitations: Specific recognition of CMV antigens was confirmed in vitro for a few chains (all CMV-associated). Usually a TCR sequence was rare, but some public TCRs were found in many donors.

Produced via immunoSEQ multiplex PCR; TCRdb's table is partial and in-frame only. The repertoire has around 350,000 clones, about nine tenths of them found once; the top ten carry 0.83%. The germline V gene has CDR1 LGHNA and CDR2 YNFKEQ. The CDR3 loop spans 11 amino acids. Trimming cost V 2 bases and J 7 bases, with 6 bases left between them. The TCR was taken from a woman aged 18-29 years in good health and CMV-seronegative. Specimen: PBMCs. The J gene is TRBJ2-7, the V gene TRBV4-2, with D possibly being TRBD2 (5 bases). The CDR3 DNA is TGTGCCAGCAGCCAAAGGACTGAGCAGTACTTC. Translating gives CASSQRTEQYF.